This TCR beta chain comes out of a study of T cells after yellow fever vaccination. Trimming at V came to 2 bases and at J to 7 bases, leaving 7 bases not matched to a gene. The CDR3 sequence is 16 residues long. The V gene's germline CDR1 is SGHTA and CDR2 FQGTGA. TCRdb used MiXCR to reprocess the 5' RACE reads, holding one entry per CDR3 protein. The sample shows some 260,000 distinct CDR3 sequences, roughly 5% of them seen only once. The sequence came from a man aged 18-30 years who received the YFV17D yellow fever vaccine. Sequenced material: CD4+ T cells sorted from PBMCs, taken on the day of the yellow fever booster vaccination. The chain couples TRBV7-3 to TRBJ2-2; 10 bases align to TRBD1. CDR3 sequence (DNA): TGTGCCAGCAGCTTATACGACAGGGGGCTAATCGGGGAGCTGTTTTTT. Translating it yields CASSLYDRGLIGELFF.